This TCR beta chain was captured by sequencing in a study of CD8+CD57+ T cells in acquired aplastic anemia. Study-level background: Mean read depth for CD4+ cells from healthy donors was some 11 million.

Notes on this clonotype: Its target is not known.

The CDR3 spans 14 residues. Germline loops: CDR1 SEHNR, CDR2 FQNEAQ (reference sequence). The V end lost 6 bases, the J end lost 5 bases, and 16 bases lay between the germline ends. TCR beta VDJ combinations and CDR3 sequences were profiled from genomic DNA. One entry per CDR3 protein, called by TCRdb with MiXCR from the reads. The sample shows some 180,000 distinct CDR3 sequences, around 45% of them seen only once. Whole-study findings and limits: Patients and controls were found to share about 31 CD8+ CDR3 sequences. Patients showed no significant difference from controls in CD8+ Simpson's diversity.

The clonotype comes from a human donor in good health. The chain combines TRBV7-9 with TRBJ1-1; D gene ambiguous. Sequencing used sorted CD4+, CD8+, or CD8+CD57+ T cells (not recorded which) from PBMCs. The CDR3 DNA follows: TGTGCCAGCAGTCGTGGCTCCGGCGGGACTGAAGCTTTCTTT. As protein: CASSRGSGGTEAFF.